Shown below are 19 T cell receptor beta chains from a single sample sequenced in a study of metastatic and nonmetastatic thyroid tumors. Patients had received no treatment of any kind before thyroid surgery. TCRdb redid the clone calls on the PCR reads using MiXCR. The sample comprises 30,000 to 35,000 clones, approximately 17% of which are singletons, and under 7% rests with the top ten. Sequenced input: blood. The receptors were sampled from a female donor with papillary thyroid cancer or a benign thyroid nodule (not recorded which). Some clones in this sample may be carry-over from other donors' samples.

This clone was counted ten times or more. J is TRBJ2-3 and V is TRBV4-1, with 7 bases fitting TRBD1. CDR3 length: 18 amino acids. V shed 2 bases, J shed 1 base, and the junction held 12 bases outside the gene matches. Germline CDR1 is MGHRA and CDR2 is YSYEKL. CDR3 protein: CASSQRRDSPPRTDTQYF. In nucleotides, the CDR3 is TGCGCCAGCAGCCAAAGACGGGACAGTCCACCCCGCACAGATACGCAGTATTTT.

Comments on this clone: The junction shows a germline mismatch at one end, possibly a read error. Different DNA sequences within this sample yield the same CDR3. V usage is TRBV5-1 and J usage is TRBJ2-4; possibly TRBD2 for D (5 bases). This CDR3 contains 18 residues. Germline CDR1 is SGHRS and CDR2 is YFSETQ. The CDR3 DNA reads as TGTGCCAGCAGCGCCGGAACAGACTTCCCCCTAGCCAAAAACATCCAGTACTTC. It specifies CASSAGTDFPLAKNIQYF.

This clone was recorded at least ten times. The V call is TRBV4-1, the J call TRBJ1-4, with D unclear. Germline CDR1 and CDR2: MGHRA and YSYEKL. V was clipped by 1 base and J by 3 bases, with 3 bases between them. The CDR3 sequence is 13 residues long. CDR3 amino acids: CASSQGPNEKLFF. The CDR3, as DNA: TGCGCCAGCAGCCAAGGCCCTAATGAAAAACTGTTTTTT.

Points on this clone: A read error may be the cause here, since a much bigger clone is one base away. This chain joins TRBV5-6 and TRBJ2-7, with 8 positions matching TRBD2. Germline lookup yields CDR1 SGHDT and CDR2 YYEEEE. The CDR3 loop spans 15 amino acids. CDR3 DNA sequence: TGTGCCGGCAGCTGGGGACTAGGCACCTCCTACGAGCAGTACTTC. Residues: CAGSWGLGTSYEQYF.

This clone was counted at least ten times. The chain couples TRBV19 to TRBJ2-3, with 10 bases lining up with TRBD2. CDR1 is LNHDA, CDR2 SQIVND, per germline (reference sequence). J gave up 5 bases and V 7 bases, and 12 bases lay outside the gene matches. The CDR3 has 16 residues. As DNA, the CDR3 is TGTGCCAGTACCGAAGGGAGCGGGAGGGATAAAGATACGCAGTATTTT. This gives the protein CASTEGSGRDKDTQYF.

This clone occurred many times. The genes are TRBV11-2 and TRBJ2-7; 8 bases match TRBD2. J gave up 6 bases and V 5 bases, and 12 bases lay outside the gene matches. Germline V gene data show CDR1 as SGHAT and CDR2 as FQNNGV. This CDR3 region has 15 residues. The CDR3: CASSPRSSGFGEQYF. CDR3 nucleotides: TGTGCCAGCAGCCCTCGGTCTAGCGGGTTTGGCGAGCAGTACTTC. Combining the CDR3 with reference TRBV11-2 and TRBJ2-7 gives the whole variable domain EAGVAQSPRYKIIEKRQSVAFWCNPISGHATLYWYQQILGQGPKLLIQFQNNGVVDDSQLPKDRFSAERLKGVDSTLKIQPAKLEDSAVYLCASSPRSSGFGEQYFGPGTRLTVT.

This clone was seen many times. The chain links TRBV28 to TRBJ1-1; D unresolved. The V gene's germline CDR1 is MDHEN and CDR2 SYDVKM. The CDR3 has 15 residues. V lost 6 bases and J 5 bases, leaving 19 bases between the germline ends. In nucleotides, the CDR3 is TGTGCCAGCAGGCGGTCGAAGGCTGTAATGACTGAAGCTTTCTTT. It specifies CASRRSKAVMTEAFF.

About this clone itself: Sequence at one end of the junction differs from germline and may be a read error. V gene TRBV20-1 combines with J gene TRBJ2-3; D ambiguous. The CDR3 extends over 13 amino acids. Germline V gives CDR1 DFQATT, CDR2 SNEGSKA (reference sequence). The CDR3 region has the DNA TGCAGTGCTAGTCCCCCGGGCACGGATACGCAGTATTTT. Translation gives CSASPPGTDTQYF.

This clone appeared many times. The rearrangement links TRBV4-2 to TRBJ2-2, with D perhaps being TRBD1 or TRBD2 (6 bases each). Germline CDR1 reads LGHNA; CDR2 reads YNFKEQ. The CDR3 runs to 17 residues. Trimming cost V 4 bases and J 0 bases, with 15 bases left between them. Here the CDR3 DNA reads TGTGCCAGCAGCCCCGCTTGGGGGGCCCCGAACACCGGGGAGCTGTTTTTT. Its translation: CASSPAWGAPNTGELFF.

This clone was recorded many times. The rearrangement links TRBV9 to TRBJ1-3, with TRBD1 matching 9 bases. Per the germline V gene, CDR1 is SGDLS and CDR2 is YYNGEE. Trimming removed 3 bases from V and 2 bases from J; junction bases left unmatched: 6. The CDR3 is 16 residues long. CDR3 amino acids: CASSAETGGPGNTIYF. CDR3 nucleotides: TGTGCCAGCAGCGCAGAAACAGGGGGCCCTGGAAACACCATATATTTT.

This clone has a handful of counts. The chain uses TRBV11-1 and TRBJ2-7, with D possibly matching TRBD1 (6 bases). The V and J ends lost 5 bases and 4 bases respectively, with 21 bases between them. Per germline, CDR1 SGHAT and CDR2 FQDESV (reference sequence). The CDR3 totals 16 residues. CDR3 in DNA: TGTGCCAGCAGCCTAACCTCCGGGACACTATTATACGAGCAGTACTTC. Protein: CASSLTSGTLLYEQYF.

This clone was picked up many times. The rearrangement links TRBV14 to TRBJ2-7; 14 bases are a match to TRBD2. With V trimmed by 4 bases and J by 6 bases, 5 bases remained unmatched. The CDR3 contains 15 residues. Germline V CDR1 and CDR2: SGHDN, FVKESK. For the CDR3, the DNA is TGTGCCAGCAGCCGGACTAGCGGGAGGATGGGCGAGCAGTACTTC. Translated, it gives CASSRTSGRMGEQYF. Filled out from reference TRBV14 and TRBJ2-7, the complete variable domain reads EAGVTQFPSHSVIEKGQTVTLRCDPISGHDNLYWYRRVMGKEIKFLLHFVKESKQDESGMPNNRFLAERTGGTYSTLKVQPAELEDSGVYFCASSRTSGRMGEQYFGPGTRLTVT.

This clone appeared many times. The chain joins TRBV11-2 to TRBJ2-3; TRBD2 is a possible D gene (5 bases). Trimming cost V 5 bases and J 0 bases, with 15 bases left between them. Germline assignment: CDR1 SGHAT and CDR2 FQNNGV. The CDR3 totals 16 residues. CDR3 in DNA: TGTGCCAGCAGCCCTGCCGAGGGCTTTAGCACAGATACGCAGTATTTT. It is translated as CASSPAEGFSTDTQYF.

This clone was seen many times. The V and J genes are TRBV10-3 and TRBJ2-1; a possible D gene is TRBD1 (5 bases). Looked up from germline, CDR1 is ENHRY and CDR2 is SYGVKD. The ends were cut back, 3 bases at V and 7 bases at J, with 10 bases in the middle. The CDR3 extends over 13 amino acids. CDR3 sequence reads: CAISEVRGNEQFF. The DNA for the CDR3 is TGTGCCATCAGTGAAGTAAGGGGAAATGAGCAGTTCTTC.

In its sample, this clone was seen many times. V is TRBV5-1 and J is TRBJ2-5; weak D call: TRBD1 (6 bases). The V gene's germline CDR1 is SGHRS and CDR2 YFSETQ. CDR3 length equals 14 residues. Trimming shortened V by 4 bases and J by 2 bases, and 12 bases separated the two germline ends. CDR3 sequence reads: CASSRGSEQETQYF. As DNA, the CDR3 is TGCGCCAGCAGCAGGGGGTCAGAACAAGAGACCCAGTACTTC. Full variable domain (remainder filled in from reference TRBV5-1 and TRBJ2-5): KAGVTQTPRYLIKTRGQQVTLSCSPISGHRSVSWYQQTPGQGLQFLFEYFSETQRNKGNFPGRFSGRQFSNSRSEMNVSTLELGDSALYLCASSRGSEQETQYFGPGTRLLVL.

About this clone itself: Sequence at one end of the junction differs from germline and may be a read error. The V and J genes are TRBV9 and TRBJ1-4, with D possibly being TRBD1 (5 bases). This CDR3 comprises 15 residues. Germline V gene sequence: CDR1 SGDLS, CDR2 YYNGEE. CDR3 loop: CASGTGTAQNQKLFF. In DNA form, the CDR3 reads TGTGCCAGCGGCACCGGGACGGCCCAAAATCAAAAACTTTTTTTT.

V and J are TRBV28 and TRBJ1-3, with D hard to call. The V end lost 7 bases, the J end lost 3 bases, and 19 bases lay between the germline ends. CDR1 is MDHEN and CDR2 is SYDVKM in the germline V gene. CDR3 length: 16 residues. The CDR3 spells CASISRRLSSGNTIYF. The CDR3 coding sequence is TGTGCCAGCATTTCCAGGAGGCTATCGAGTGGAAACACCATATATTTT.

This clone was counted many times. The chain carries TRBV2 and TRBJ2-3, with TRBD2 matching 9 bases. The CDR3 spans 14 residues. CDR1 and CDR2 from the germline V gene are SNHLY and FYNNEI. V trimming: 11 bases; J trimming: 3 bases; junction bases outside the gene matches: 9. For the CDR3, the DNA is TGTGCCCAAACCGGGACTAGCAGTACAGATACGCAGTATTTT. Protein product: CAQTGTSSTDTQYF.

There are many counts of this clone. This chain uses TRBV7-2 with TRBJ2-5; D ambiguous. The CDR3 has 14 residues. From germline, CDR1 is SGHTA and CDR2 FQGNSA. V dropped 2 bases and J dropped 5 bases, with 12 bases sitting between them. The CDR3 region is CASSLLGSRETQYF. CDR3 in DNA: TGTGCCAGCAGCTTATTAGGAAGTCGGGAGACCCAGTACTTC.